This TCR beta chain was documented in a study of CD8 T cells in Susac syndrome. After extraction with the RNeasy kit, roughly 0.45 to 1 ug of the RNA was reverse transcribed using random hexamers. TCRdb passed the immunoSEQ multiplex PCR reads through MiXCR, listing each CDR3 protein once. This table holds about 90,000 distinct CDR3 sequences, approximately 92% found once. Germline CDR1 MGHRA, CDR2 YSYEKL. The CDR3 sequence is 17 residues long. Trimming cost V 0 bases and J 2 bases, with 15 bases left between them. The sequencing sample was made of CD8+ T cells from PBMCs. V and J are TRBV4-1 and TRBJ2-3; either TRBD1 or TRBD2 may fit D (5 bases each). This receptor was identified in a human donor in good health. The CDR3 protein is CASSQETRDVFTDTQYF. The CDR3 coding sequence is TGCGCCAGCAGCCAAGAGACCAGGGACGTCTTCACAGATACGCAGTATTTT.